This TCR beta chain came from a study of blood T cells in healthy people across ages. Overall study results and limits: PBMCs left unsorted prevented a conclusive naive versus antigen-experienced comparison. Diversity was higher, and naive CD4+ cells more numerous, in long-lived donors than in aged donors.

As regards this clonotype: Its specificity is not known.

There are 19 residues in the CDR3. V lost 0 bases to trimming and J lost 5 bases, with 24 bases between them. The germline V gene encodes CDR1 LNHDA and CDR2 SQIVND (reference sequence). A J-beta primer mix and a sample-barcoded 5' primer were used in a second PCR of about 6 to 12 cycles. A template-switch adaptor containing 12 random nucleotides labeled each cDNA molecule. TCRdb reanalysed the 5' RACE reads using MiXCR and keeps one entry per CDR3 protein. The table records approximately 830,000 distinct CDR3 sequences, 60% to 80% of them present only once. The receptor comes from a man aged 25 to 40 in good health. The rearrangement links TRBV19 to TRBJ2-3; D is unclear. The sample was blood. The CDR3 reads CASSIDLVQSTRMRDTQYF. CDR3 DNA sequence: TGTGCCAGTAGTATAGATCTAGTACAAAGCACGCGGATGAGAGATACGCAGTATTTT.